This T cell receptor (beta chain) was identified during a study of a mutant IDH1 vaccine in newly diagnosed glioma. Overall study context: Patients had eight vaccinations, in weeks 1, 3, 5, 7, 11, 15, 19 and 23. Vaccination was launched 4-6 weeks after radiotherapy alone, or with temozolomide cycles. Overall study findings and caveats: Pseudoprogression apparently lacked any relation to changes in top peripheral T cell clonotypes.

The CDR3 extends over 14 amino acids. The V and J ends lost 1 base and 8 bases respectively, with 14 bases between them. Germline assignment: CDR1 MGHDK and CDR2 SYGVNS. This clone has more than one count but fewer than ten. Its target is not known. Documented time point: week 23, last vaccination. Doses of 300 ug of mutant IDH1 20-mer peptide were given with topical imiquimod. Only in-frame clones appear in the TCRdb table, and some are missing; sequencing was by immunoSEQ multiplex PCR. The table records fewer than 45,000 clones, under 80% of them present only once. V gene TRBV25-1 combines with J gene TRBJ1-2; D gene ambiguous. The clonotype was recovered from a woman aged 40 to 50 with glioma. Some clones in this sample may be carry-over from other donors' samples. The starting material was PBMCs, obtained from a glioma patient whose treatment included an IDH1 peptide vaccine. This CDR3 reads CASSEWGGSGGYTF. CDR3 sequence (DNA): TGTGCCAGCAGTGAATGGGGAGGGTCGGGGGGCTACACCTTC.